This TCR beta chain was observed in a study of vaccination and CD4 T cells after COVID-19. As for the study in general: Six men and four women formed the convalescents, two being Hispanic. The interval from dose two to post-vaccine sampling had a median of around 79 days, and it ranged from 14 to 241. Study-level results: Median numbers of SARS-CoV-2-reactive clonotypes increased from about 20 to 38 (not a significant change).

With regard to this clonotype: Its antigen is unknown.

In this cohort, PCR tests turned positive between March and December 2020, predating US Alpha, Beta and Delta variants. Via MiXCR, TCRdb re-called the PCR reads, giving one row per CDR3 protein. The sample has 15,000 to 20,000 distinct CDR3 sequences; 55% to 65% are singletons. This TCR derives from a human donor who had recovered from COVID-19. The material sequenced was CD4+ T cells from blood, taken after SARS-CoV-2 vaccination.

In nucleotides, the CDR3 is TGTGCCTGGAGTCGCCTTGGACAGGAGAAACTGTTTTTT. It specifies CAWSRLGQEKLFF. The rearrangement links TRBV30 to TRBJ1-4; 7 bases align to TRBD1. Germline CDR1 reads GTSNPN; CDR2 reads SVGIG (reference sequence). CDR3 size: 13 residues. J gave up 11 bases and V 2 bases, and 8 bases lay outside the gene matches.